The rows below give T cell receptor beta chains drawn from one sample of a study of T cells in Graves' hyperthyroidism and ophthalmopathy. TCRdb itself ran the multiplex PCR reads through MiXCR, one entry per CDR3 protein. The sample has over 250,000 distinct CDR3 sequences, 12% to 15% seen once. Sample: blood. The receptors stem from a middle-aged woman with Graves' ophthalmopathy. Each CDR3 is given with its conserved first and last residue. The D gene is left open where the match is weak. Size tells how often a clone was seen (once, few, many) or the class of an expanded clone, and some rows leave it out.

D gene: .
clone size: many
V gene: TRBV28
J gene: TRBJ1-1
CDR3 DNA: TGTGCTTGCTGTGTCTTCGCAAACACTGAAGCTTTCTTT
CDR3 protein: CACCVFANTEAFF

D gene: TRBD1
clone size: many
V gene: TRBV7-2
J gene: TRBJ1-1
CDR3 DNA: TGTGCCAGCAGCTTGAACAGGGGGCGGAACACTGAAGCTTTCTTT
CDR3 protein: CASSLNRGRNTEAFF

D gene: .
clone size: few
V gene: TRBV19
J gene: TRBJ1-4
CDR3 DNA: TGTGCCAGTAGTATAGGGCGGAGCCCGGAAAAACTGTTTTTT
CDR3 protein: CASSIGRSPEKLFF

D gene: .
clone size: many
V gene: TRBV6-1
J gene: TRBJ1-1
CDR3 DNA: TGTGCCAGCAATCGACAGGAGGCTTTCTTT
CDR3 protein: CASNRQEAFF

D gene: .
clone size: few
V gene: TRBV5-1
J gene: TRBJ1-2
CDR3 DNA: TGCGCCAGCAGCTTGAGGTCCGTAACTGGGGGCGACTATGGCTACACCTTC
CDR3 protein: CASSLRSVTGGDYGYTF

D gene: .
clone size: .
V gene: TRBV12-3/TRBV12-4
J gene: TRBJ1-2
CDR3 DNA: TGTGCCAGCAGTTTGAGTCAGGCCTTGGGAGGCTACACCTTC
CDR3 protein: CASSLSQALGGYTF

D gene: TRBD2
clone size: .
V gene: TRBV6-2/TRBV6-3
J gene: TRBJ2-7
CDR3 DNA: TGTGCCAGCAGTAAGCGGGGGTACGCCTACGAGCAGTACTTC
CDR3 protein: CASSKRGYAYEQYF

D gene: TRBD2
clone size: few
V gene: TRBV5-6
J gene: TRBJ2-2
CDR3 DNA: TGTGCCAGCAGCTTGGTGGTAGGCGGGGGTAACACCGGGGAGCTGTTTTTT
CDR3 protein: CASSLVVGGGNTGELFF

D gene: TRBD2
clone size: many
V gene: TRBV14
J gene: TRBJ2-1
CDR3 DNA: TGTGCCAGCAGCCAAACTCCGGGACTAGCGGTGGGACCAGCCTACAATGAGCAGTTCTTC
CDR3 protein: CASSQTPGLAVGPAYNEQFF

D gene: .
clone size: many
V gene: TRBV12-3/TRBV12-4
J gene: TRBJ1-6
CDR3 DNA: TGTGCCAGCAAAGGACAGTATAATTCACCCCTCCACTTT
CDR3 protein: CASKGQYNSPLHF

D gene: TRBD1
clone size: .
V gene: TRBV7-2
J gene: TRBJ2-1
CDR3 DNA: TGTGCCAGCAGCCTGAGGACAGGGCGGAATGAGCAGTTCTTC
CDR3 protein: CASSLRTGRNEQFF

D gene: .
clone size: many
V gene: TRBV7-8
J gene: TRBJ1-3
CDR3 DNA: TGTGCCAGCAGCTTAATCGGAAACACCATATATTTT
CDR3 protein: CASSLIGNTIYF

D gene: .
clone size: many
V gene: TRBV7-2
J gene: TRBJ1-4
CDR3 DNA: TGTGCCAGCAGCCCTACAAGTGGCGAAAAACTGTTTTTT
CDR3 protein: CASSPTSGEKLFF

D gene: .
clone size: many
V gene: TRBV12-3/TRBV12-4
J gene: TRBJ1-6
CDR3 DNA: TGTGCCAGCAGTTTAGGCCAGGGTCTTTGGTCACCCCTCCACTTT
CDR3 protein: CASSLGQGLWSPLHF

D gene: .
clone size: .
V gene: TRBV7-2
J gene: TRBJ1-4
CDR3 DNA: TGTGCCAGCAGCGGGGCGAATAGTGCTTGGGATGAAAAACTGTTTTTT
CDR3 protein: CASSGANSAWDEKLFF

D gene: .
clone size: many
V gene: TRBV5-1
J gene: TRBJ2-7
CDR3 DNA: TGCGCCAGCAGTTTAGGCGGGGGCCAGTCCTACGAGCAGTACTTC
CDR3 protein: CASSLGGGQSYEQYF

D gene: .
clone size: many
V gene: TRBV2
J gene: TRBJ2-7
CDR3 DNA: TGTGCCAGCAGGCCGAGACTTCTCTACGAGCAGTACTTC
CDR3 protein: CASRPRLLYEQYF

D gene: .
clone size: .
V gene: TRBV5-1
J gene: TRBJ1-1
CDR3 DNA: TGCGCCAGCAGCTCTGGTGGGAGTAGGAACACTGAAGCTTTCTTT
CDR3 protein: CASSSGGSRNTEAFF

D gene: .
clone size: many
V gene: TRBV12-3/TRBV12-4
J gene: TRBJ2-4
CDR3 DNA: TGTGCCAGCAGTCCCTACGGGGCGGGACTCCCCCTAGCCAAAAACATTCAGTACTTC
CDR3 protein: CASSPYGAGLPLAKNIQYF

D gene: .
clone size: many
V gene: TRBV28
J gene: TRBJ2-1
CDR3 DNA: TGTGCCAGCGGGTCTCCATCCTACAATGAGCAGTTCTTC
CDR3 protein: CASGSPSYNEQFF